These 2 T cell receptor beta chains originate from one sample sequenced in a study of shared clonotypes between healthy human individuals. Using immunoSEQ multiplex PCR, the repertoire was profiled, and TCRdb retains in-frame clones only, with some absent. Of roughly 2,500,000 clones detected, roughly 93% appear once; the ten largest clones hold 0.36%. Material for sequencing was naive CD4+ T cells from PBMCs. Stated subset: CD45RA+ positively selected. These receptors came from a man aged 18 to 35 in good health. Some clones in this sample may be carry-over from other donors' samples.

The CDR3 DNA reads as TGTGCCAGCAGCGTAGAATCGGGTGCGGAGACCCAGTACTTC. It is translated as CASSVESGAETQYF. This chain connects TRBV9 to TRBJ2-5; D unresolved. Germline V gene sequence: CDR1 SGDLS, CDR2 YYNGEE. CDR3 length equals 14 residues. V lost 0 bases and J lost 5, with 11 bases in between.

V is TRBV6-1 and J is TRBJ1-1; 12 positions match TRBD1. After removal of 3 bases from V and 0 bases from J, the junction contained 8 bases not matched to a gene. Germline V gene data show CDR1 as MNHNS and CDR2 as SASEGT. This CDR3 comprises 18 residues. In DNA form, the CDR3 reads TGTGCCAGCAGTGAGGGGACAGGGGGCAGACCCATGAACACTGAAGCTTTCTTT. Amino acid sequence: CASSEGTGGRPMNTEAFF.